A single sample is the source of the 25 T cell receptor beta chains below, sequenced in a study of T-cell reconstitution after alpha-beta-depleted transplantation in children. This sample's TCRbeta library carried unique molecular identifier barcodes. TCRdb itself ran the PCR reads through MiXCR, one entry per CDR3 protein. The sample lists more than 400,000 distinct CDR3 sequences, 11% occurring once. The specimen comprised PBMCs, mostly from graft donor cells, sampled 180 days after TCRalphabeta/CD19-depleted stem cell transplant. These receptors all come from a female patient between 2 and 15 years old who had a stem cell transplant for aplastic anemia, so the T cells may come from the graft donor.

In its sample, this clonotype was seen many times. This chain uses TRBV29-1 with TRBJ2-3; weak D call: TRBD2 (7 bases). Trimming removed 7 bases at V and 4 bases at J, with 15 bases between. The length of the CDR3 is 13 residues. From germline, CDR1 is SQVTM and CDR2 ANQGSEA. CDR3 in amino acids: CSAGRGASDTQYF. Here the CDR3 DNA reads TGCAGCGCAGGCCGGGGGGCATCAGATACGCAGTATTTT.

The chain links TRBV7-2 to TRBJ2-5; D is unclear. Trimming pared 3 bases from V and 5 bases from J, leaving 10 bases between. Germline lookup yields CDR1 SGHTA and CDR2 FQGNSA. This CDR3 region has 13 residues. CDR3 DNA: TGTGCCAGCAGCTTGTGGCAGGAGGAGACCCAGTACTTC. This translates into CASSLWQEETQYF. The full variable domain, completed using reference TRBV7-2 and TRBJ2-5, is GAGVSQSPSNKVTEKGKDVELRCDPISGHTALYWYRQSLGQGLEFLIYFQGNSAPDKSGLPSDRFSAERTGGSVSTLTIQRTQQEDSAVYLCASSLWQEETQYFGPGTRLLVL.

This clonotype was seen repeatedly, ten times or more. V usage is TRBV7-8 and J usage is TRBJ2-2, with TRBD2 matching 7 bases. CDR3 length: 14 residues. Germline V gene lookup returns CDR1 SGHVS and CDR2 FQNEAQ. J gave up 0 bases and V 7 bases, and 2 bases lay outside the gene matches. The chain's CDR3 is CASTRGANTGELFF. The CDR3 DNA sequence: TGTGCCAGCACCCGGGGGGCGAACACCGGGGAGCTGTTTTTT.

The chain carries TRBV18 and TRBJ2-7, with D possibly matching TRBD1 (5 bases). Between the trimmed V and J ends, which lost 1 base and 5 bases, there was a span of 12 bases. This CDR3 comprises 14 residues. Germline CDR1 KGHSH, CDR2 LQKENI. The CDR3 region has the DNA TGTGCCAGCTCACCACAGAAGGGGAACGACGAGCAGTACTTC. It codes for CASSPQKGNDEQYF.

This clonotype has at least ten counts. The chain joins TRBV12-3 or TRBV12-4 to TRBJ2-1; a possible D gene is TRBD2 (6 bases). The CDR3 has 15 residues. The V end lost 6 bases, the J end lost 4 bases, and 16 bases lay between the germline ends. This CDR3 reads CASSLTSSSYNEQFF. DNA for the CDR3: TGTGCCAGCAGCTTGACTAGTTCCTCTTACAATGAGCAGTTCTTC.

This clonotype was seen a handful of times. The V gene is TRBV7-2, the J gene TRBJ1-3; the D is unclear. The ends were cut back, 2 bases at V and 2 bases at J, with 7 bases in the middle. CDR1 is SGHTA, CDR2 FQGNSA, per germline. CDR3 length: 14 residues. CDR3 in DNA: TGTGCCAGCAGCTTAAAGAGTCCTGGAAACACCATATATTTT. Its protein is CASSLKSPGNTIYF. Looking up the rest from reference TRBV7-2 and TRBJ1-3 gives the full variable domain: GAGVSQSPSNKVTEKGKDVELRCDPISGHTALYWYRQSLGQGLEFLIYFQGNSAPDKSGLPSDRFSAERTGGSVSTLTIQRTQQEDSAVYLCASSLKSPGNTIYFGEGSWLTVV.

The rearrangement joins TRBV11-2 to TRBJ2-1, with 11 bases lining up with TRBD2. The CDR3 loop spans 18 amino acids. J lost 7 bases, V lost 1 base, and 12 bases had no gene match. Germline values: CDR1 SGHAT, CDR2 FQNNGV. This CDR3 is CASSLGRTSGPGWNEQFF. The CDR3 DNA sequence: TGTGCCAGCAGCTTAGGCCGGACTAGCGGGCCCGGTTGGAATGAGCAGTTCTTC.

Many counts were recorded for this clonotype. The rearrangement joins TRBV5-1 to TRBJ2-1; 9 nucleotides align to TRBD2. The CDR3 has 15 amino acids. Per the germline V gene, CDR1 is SGHRS and CDR2 is YFSETQ. V shed 1 base, J shed 4 bases, and the junction held 3 bases outside the gene matches. The CDR3 DNA follows: TGCGCCAGCAGCTTGTTTACTAGCGGGTACAATGAGCAGTTCTTC. This translates into CASSLFTSGYNEQFF.

The chain combines TRBV11-3 with TRBJ2-3; tentative D call: TRBD1 (5 bases). The CDR3 is made up of 15 amino acids. Deletions cut 1 base from V and 3 bases from J, with 11 bases between. Germline V CDR1 and CDR2: SGHNT, YENEEA. CDR3 amino acids: CASSLGAKGTDTQYF. DNA for the CDR3: TGTGCCAGCAGCTTAGGGGCGAAGGGGACAGATACGCAGTATTTT.

The chain is built from TRBV7-2 and TRBJ1-2; a possible D gene is TRBD1 (6 bases). The CDR3 covers 15 residues. CDR1 is SGHTA and CDR2 is FQGNSA in the germline V gene. Trimming cost V 1 base and J 8 bases, with 17 bases left between them. CDR3 nucleotides: TGTGCCAGCAGCTTAGGGGGGGGCGGAGTGGACGGCTACACCTTC. This gives the protein CASSLGGGGVDGYTF.

This sequence joins TRBV6-1 and TRBJ2-1; TRBD2 aligns across 14 bases. J was trimmed by 14 bases and V by 6 bases; bases with no gene match: 9. Germline V gives CDR1 MNHNS, CDR2 SASEGT. There are 14 residues in the CDR3. CDR3 coding DNA: TGTGCCAGCAGACAGACTAGCGGGAGGGCCGGGGAGTTCTTC. Protein: CASRQTSGRAGEFF.

This clonotype was counted between two and nine times. The V and J genes are TRBV2 and TRBJ2-4, with 10 bases aligning to TRBD1. V lost 4 bases, J lost 5 bases, and 5 bases stayed unmatched. Germline loops: CDR1 SNHLY, CDR2 FYNNEI. The CDR3 extends over 15 amino acids. The CDR3 spells CASSGLGTGENIQYF. In DNA, the CDR3 is TGTGCCAGCAGTGGGTTGGGGACAGGGGAAAACATTCAGTACTTC.

This clonotype was seen a handful of times. The J gene is TRBJ2-1, the V gene TRBV5-1, with 7 bases aligning to TRBD1. This CDR3 contains 16 residues. J gave up 0 bases and V 5 bases, and 8 bases lay outside the gene matches. The V gene's germline CDR1 is SGHRS and CDR2 YFSETQ. CDR3 in amino acids: CASSTSGGSSYNEQFF. The CDR3 DNA is TGCGCCAGCAGTACATCAGGGGGTTCCTCCTACAATGAGCAGTTCTTC.

This clonotype showed up just a few times. For the CDR3, the DNA is TGTGCCACCTGGGGAAGTGAGCAGTTCTTC. Translation gives CATWGSEQFF. V and J are TRBV6-1 and TRBJ2-1, with D unresolved. V was clipped by 10 bases and J by 9 bases, with 10 bases between them. The CDR3 sequence is 10 residues long. The germline CDR1 and CDR2 sequences are MNHNS and SASEGT.

This clonotype was seen many times. The rearrangement joins TRBV5-1 to TRBJ1-5, with D tentatively TRBD1 (6 bases). Looked up from germline, CDR1 is SGHRS and CDR2 is YFSETQ. This CDR3 is 13 amino acids long. Trimming took 4 bases from V and 5 from J, leaving 10 bases between them. The CDR3 loop reads CASSPQGYQPQHF. DNA of the CDR3: TGCGCCAGCAGCCCCCAGGGGTATCAGCCCCAGCATTTT. The complete variable domain, with remaining parts taken from reference TRBV5-1 and TRBJ1-5, reads KAGVTQTPRYLIKTRGQQVTLSCSPISGHRSVSWYQQTPGQGLQFLFEYFSETQRNKGNFPGRFSGRQFSNSRSEMNVSTLELGDSALYLCASSPQGYQPQHFGDGTRLSIL.

This clonotype was detected a few times. V usage is TRBV5-1 and J usage is TRBJ2-3; D not resolved. Trimming removed 7 bases at V and 1 base at J, with 16 bases between. The CDR3 has 15 amino acids. Per the germline V gene, CDR1 is SGHRS and CDR2 is YFSETQ. The CDR3 loop reads CASGPRSHRTDTQYF. CDR3 in DNA: TGCGCCAGCGGCCCCCGAAGTCACCGCACAGATACGCAGTATTTT.

This clonotype was counted a single time. The chain recombines TRBV18 with TRBJ2-1; D might be TRBD1 (6 bases). Germline CDR1 KGHSH, CDR2 LQKENI. Deletions cut 3 bases from V and 5 bases from J, with 11 bases between. The CDR3 contains 14 residues. The CDR3 bases are TGTGCCAGCTCACCGGTACAGGGCAACAATGAGCAGTTCTTC. This codes for CASSPVQGNNEQFF. Full variable domain (outside the CDR3, taken from reference TRBV18 and TRBJ2-1): NAGVMQNPRHLVRRRGQEARLRCSPMKGHSHVYWYRQLPEEGLKFMVYLQKENIIDESGMPKERFSAEFPKEGPSILRIQQVVRGDSAAYFCASSPVQGNNEQFFGPGTRLTVL.

The V call is TRBV20-1, the J call TRBJ2-7; TRBD1 might be the D (5 bases). This CDR3 has 13 amino acids. CDR1 and CDR2 (germline): DFQATT, SNEGSKA (reference sequence). The V gene lost 5 bases and the J gene lost 6 bases, with 17 bases spanning the gap. CDR3 sequence reads: CSAEPWRQGEQYF. In DNA form, the CDR3 reads TGCAGTGCTGAACCCTGGCGGCAGGGCGAGCAGTACTTC.

This clonotype was counted only a few times. The gene calls are TRBV30 and TRBJ2-5; D call uncertain. The CDR3 runs to 12 residues. CDR1 is GTSNPN and CDR2 is SVGIG in the germline V gene (reference sequence). V was cut by 0 bases and J by 5 bases, with 7 bases left in between. The CDR3 DNA follows: TGTGCCTGGAGTGTATCGCGGGAGACCCAGTACTTC. Encoded protein: CAWSVSRETQYF.

The CDR3 protein is CASSLAGPRVRNTEAFF. In DNA form, the CDR3 reads TGTGCCAGCAGCTTAGCCGGGCCGCGGGTAAGGAACACTGAAGCTTTCTTT. V and J are TRBV7-2 and TRBJ1-1; unclear D gene. Trimming removed 0 bases from V and 1 base from J, with 15 bases in between. The CDR3 covers 17 residues. Germline V gene data show CDR1 as SGHTA and CDR2 as FQGNSA.

A few counts support this clonotype. This chain links TRBV10-3 with TRBJ1-1; possibly TRBD1 for D (5 bases). Germline CDR1 and CDR2: ENHRY and SYGVKD. Trimming removed 9 bases at V and 0 bases at J, with 17 bases between. This CDR3 contains 15 residues. This CDR3 is CAIAHDSLMNTEAFF. CDR3 in DNA: TGTGCCATAGCCCATGACAGCCTAATGAACACTGAAGCTTTCTTT.

This clonotype was observed a handful of times. This rearrangement joins TRBV12-3 or TRBV12-4 to TRBJ1-5; D unresolved. The length of the CDR3 is 9 residues. Trimming took 7 bases from V and 16 from J, leaving 11 bases between them. The CDR3 DNA reads TGTGCCAGCACCCCTAGATCCCATTTT. This sequence encodes CASTPRSHF.

The rearrangement uses TRBV15 and TRBJ2-7, with D perhaps TRBD1 (5 bases). CDR3 length equals 16 residues. Germline CDR1 and CDR2: LNHNV and YYDKDF (reference sequence). V was shortened by 1 base and J by 1 base, with 14 bases between the two germline ends. CDR3: CATSRVASRASYEQYF. The CDR3 DNA sequence: TGTGCCACCAGCAGAGTAGCCTCCAGGGCTTCCTACGAGCAGTACTTC.

In this sample, this clonotype turned up a few times. V usage is TRBV29-1 and J usage is TRBJ1-2; unclear D gene. V lost 4 bases, J lost 7 bases, and 10 bases lay in between. The germline CDR1 and CDR2 sequences are SQVTM and ANQGSEA. CDR3 length: 11 amino acids. The CDR3 protein is CSVVLEGGYTF. The CDR3 nucleotides are TGCAGCGTTGTGCTGGAGGGTGGCTACACCTTC.

The rearrangement joins TRBV7-2 to TRBJ2-1, with 7 bases identical to TRBD2. Germline assignment: CDR1 SGHTA and CDR2 FQGNSA. V shed 5 bases, J shed 4 bases, and the junction held 11 bases outside the gene matches. This CDR3 comprises 16 residues. CDR3 in amino acids: CASSPRRASGYNEQFF. In DNA form, the CDR3 reads TGTGCCAGCAGCCCCCGCCGGGCTAGCGGTTACAATGAGCAGTTCTTC. Variable domain in full (rest from reference TRBV7-2 and TRBJ2-1): GAGVSQSPSNKVTEKGKDVELRCDPISGHTALYWYRQSLGQGLEFLIYFQGNSAPDKSGLPSDRFSAERTGGSVSTLTIQRTQQEDSAVYLCASSPRRASGYNEQFFGPGTRLTVL.